These T cell receptor beta chains were read from a single sample in a study of shared clonotypes between healthy human individuals. Using immunoSEQ multiplex PCR, the repertoire was profiled, and TCRdb retains in-frame clones only, with some absent. This table has roughly 2 million clones, 85% to 95% appearing once. Sequenced input: naive CD4+ T cells sorted from blood. The source of these receptors is a man aged 18 to 30 in good health. CDR3s include the opening cysteine and the closing phenylalanine or tryptophan. Only some rows state a clone size, as once, few, many or a class for expanded clones.

>TRBV7-6|TRBJ2-3|-
CASSLGQFTDTQYF
>TRBV18|TRBJ2-4|-
CASLDSQLMGKLQYF
>TRBV5-1|TRBJ2-5|-
CASSRDRKETQYF
>TRBV4-1|TRBJ1-5|-
CASSQESRTGGYQPQHF
>TRBV19|TRBJ2-7|-
CASATTHGYEQYF
>TRBV5-6|TRBJ1-5|once
CASRARDRGSNQPQHF
>TRBV6-1|TRBJ2-3|-
CASSEQGPGTDTQYF
>TRBV29-1|TRBJ2-1|-
CSVKDGGLGNNEQFF
>TRBV18|TRBJ1-1|-
CASSPGQGITEAFF
>TRBV9|TRBJ2-5|-
CASSPGDSQETQYF
>TRBV25-1|TRBJ1-1|-
CASSDQQVNTEAFF
>TRBV5-4|TRBJ2-3|-
CASSLKRERPDTQYF
>TRBV4-2|TRBJ2-1|-
CASSPHRDPNGANEQFF
>TRBV10-3|TRBJ1-2|-
CAIRLDRGRGYGYTF
>TRBV5-1|TRBJ2-2|-
CASSISFLRLPNTGELFF
>TRBV6-5|TRBJ1-5|-
CASRRAETKGDQHF
>TRBV28|TRBJ2-3|-
CASSLLGLAGLSTDTQYF